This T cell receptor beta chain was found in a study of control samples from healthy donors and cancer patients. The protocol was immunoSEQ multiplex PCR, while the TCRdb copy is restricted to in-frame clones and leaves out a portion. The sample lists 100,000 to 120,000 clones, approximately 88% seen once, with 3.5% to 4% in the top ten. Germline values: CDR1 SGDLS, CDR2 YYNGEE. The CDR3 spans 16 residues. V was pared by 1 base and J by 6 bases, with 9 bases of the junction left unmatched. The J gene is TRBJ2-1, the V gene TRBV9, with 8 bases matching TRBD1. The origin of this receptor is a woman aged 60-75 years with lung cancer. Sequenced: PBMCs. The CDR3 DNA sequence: TGTGCCAGCAGCGTAAGAGGAGGCGGACAGGGCAATGAGCAGTTCTTC. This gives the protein CASSVRGGGQGNEQFF.